The present T cell receptor beta chain was sequenced within a study of blood T cell repertoires in COVID-19. Study in general: PBMCs, B-cell-depleted T cells, or T cells were the source of the cDNA or gDNA that made up the material.

Authors' methods: Scientists estimated how many nucleated cells there were by amplifying reference gene primers. Clones were read by immunoSEQ multiplex PCR, and TCRdb kept only the in-frame ones, dropping some. The D gene and trimming were derived from the DNA, and the V and J assignments and clone size from that table. This sample has roughly 280,000 clones, with 70% to 90% found just once. This clone was observed a few times. There are 13 residues in the CDR3. With 3 bases removed from V and 2 bases from J, the gap between germline ends came to 8 bases. Germline assignment: CDR1 SGHTA and CDR2 FQGNSA.

This sequence joins TRBV7-2 and TRBJ2-7; no clear D gene. The TCR originated in a man in his sixties who had recovered from COVID-19. Sequencing was done on a sample of peripheral blood. The CDR3 loop reads CASSFNQAYEQYF. The CDR3 DNA sequence: TGTGCCAGCAGCTTTAATCAGGCCTACGAGCAGTACTTC.